This T cell receptor (beta chain) was sequenced in a study of T cell repertoires in cytomegalovirus infection. About the study: CMV epitopes, recently identified HLA-C-restricted and well-studied HLA-B-restricted, were used. Points from the study as a whole: There were HLA-C-restricted CMV-specific TCR beta clonotypes dominating the ex vivo response. Accumulated public TCR beta family frequency recognized individuals carrying CMV together with the relevant HLA.

Trimming cost V 5 bases and J 6 bases; bases outside gene matches: 11. The CDR3 has 15 amino acids. Remarks on this clonotype: Antigen: not known.

One entry per CDR3 protein results from TCRdb running MiXCR on the reads. This table has about a million distinct CDR3 sequences, around 29% appearing once. The V and J genes are TRBV12-3 or TRBV12-4 and TRBJ1-1; the match to TRBD1 covers 8 bases. This TCR was sampled from a human donor in good health (CMV status not recorded). Some clones in this sample may be carry-over from other donors' samples. The starting material was cultured CD8+ T cells from PBMCs, obtained from culture after CMV antigen stimulation. For the CDR3, the DNA is TGTGCCAGCAGTCCCAGGGGGCCGGCCCGGGCTGAAGCTTTCTTT. Translation gives CASSPRGPARAEAFF.